These 5 T cell receptor beta chains share one sample of origin, sequenced in a study of beta chain features in type 1 diabetes. Expressed TCRB transcripts were sequenced because the isolated RNA had all been reverse transcribed beforehand. Repertoires were generated with immunoSEQ multiplex PCR, while TCRdb's copy carries only in-frame clones and drops some. The table records roughly 300,000 clones, 7% to 9% of them present only once. The material sequenced was central memory CD4+ T cells from blood. These TCRs come from a woman between 18 and 29 years old in good health.

The CDR3 sequence: CASSLVLNRGPGANVLTF. DNA for the CDR3: TGTGCCAGCAGCTTAGTCTTGAACAGGGGACCTGGGGCCAACGTCCTGACTTTC. This chain links TRBV7-2 with TRBJ2-6, with 7 bases matching TRBD1. Germline loops: CDR1 SGHTA, CDR2 FQGNSA. Trimming removed 1 base from V and 2 bases from J; junction bases left unmatched: 8. This CDR3 is 18 amino acids long.

The J gene is TRBJ2-5, the V gene TRBV10-3, with a weak D call TRBD2 (6 bases). Trimming took 8 bases from V and 4 from J, leaving 17 bases between them. From germline, CDR1 is ENHRY and CDR2 SYGVKD. The CDR3 has 14 residues. CDR3 sequence (DNA): TGTGCCATCGCCGGTGGAGGGATGGGAGAGACCCAGTACTTC. This gives the protein CAIAGGGMGETQYF.

J is TRBJ1-4 and V is TRBV11-2; the D is unclear. The V gene lost 4 bases and the J gene lost 7 bases, with 13 bases spanning the gap. The CDR3 spans 14 residues. Germline CDR1 and CDR2: SGHAT and FQNNGV. CDR3 coding DNA: TGTGCCAGCAGCTCGGTTGTTTGGCGTGAAAAACTGTTTTTT. Its translation: CASSSVVWREKLFF.

This chain links TRBV2 with TRBJ2-3, with a weak D call TRBD2 (6 bases). The CDR3 spans 13 residues. V was pared by 6 bases and J by 7 bases, with 14 bases between. CDR1 and CDR2 (germline): SNHLY, FYNNEI. The CDR3 bases are TGTGCCAGCAGCCGCGGGACCGGCCATACGCAGTATTTT. Residues: CASSRGTGHTQYF.

This chain uses TRBV6-1 with TRBJ1-1; tentatively, D is TRBD1 (5 bases). Germline CDR1 is MNHNS and CDR2 is SASEGT. The CDR3 spans 17 residues. V lost 4 bases and J 1 base, leaving 19 bases between the germline ends. The CDR3 DNA is TGTGCCAGCAGTGTCAGTAAAACGGGGGTGACGAACACTGAAGCTTTCTTT. This sequence encodes CASSVSKTGVTNTEAFF.